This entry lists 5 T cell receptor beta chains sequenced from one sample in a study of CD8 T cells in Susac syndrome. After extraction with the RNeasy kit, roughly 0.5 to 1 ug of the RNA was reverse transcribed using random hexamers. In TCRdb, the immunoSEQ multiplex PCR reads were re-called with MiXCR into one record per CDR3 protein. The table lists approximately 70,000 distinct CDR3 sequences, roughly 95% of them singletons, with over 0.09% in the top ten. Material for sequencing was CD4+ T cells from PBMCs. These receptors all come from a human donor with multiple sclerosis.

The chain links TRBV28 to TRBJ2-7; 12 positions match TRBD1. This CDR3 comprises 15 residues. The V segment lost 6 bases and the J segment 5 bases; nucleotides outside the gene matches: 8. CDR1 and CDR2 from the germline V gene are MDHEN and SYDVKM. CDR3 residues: CASSSAGTGGHEQYF. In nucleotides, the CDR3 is TGTGCCAGCAGCTCGGCCGGGACAGGGGGCCACGAGCAGTACTTC.

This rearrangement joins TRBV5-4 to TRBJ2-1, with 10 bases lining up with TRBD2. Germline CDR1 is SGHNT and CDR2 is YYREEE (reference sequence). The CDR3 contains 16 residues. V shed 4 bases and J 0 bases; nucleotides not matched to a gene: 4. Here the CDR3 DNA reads TGTGCCAGCAGCGCTAGCGGGGGTAGCTCCTACAATGAGCAGTTCTTC. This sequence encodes CASSASGGSSYNEQFF. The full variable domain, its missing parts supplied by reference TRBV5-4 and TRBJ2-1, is ETGVTQSPTHLIKTRGQQVTLRCSSQSGHNTVSWYQQALGQGPQFIFQYYREEENGRGNFPPRFSGLQFPNYSSELNVNALELDDSALYLCASSASGGSSYNEQFFGPGTRLTVL.

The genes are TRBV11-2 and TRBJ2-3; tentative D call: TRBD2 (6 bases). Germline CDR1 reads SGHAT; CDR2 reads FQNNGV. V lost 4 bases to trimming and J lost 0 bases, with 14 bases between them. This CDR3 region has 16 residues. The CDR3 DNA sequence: TGTGCCAGCAGCTCCCTAAAGGGGACTAGCACAGATACGCAGTATTTT. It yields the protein CASSSLKGTSTDTQYF.

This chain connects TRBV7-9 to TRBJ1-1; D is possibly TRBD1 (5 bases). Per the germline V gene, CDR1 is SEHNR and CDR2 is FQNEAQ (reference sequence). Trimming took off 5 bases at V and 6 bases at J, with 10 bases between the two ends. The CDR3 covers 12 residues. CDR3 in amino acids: CASSARQSEAFF. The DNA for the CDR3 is TGTGCCAGCAGCGCACGACAGTCTGAAGCTTTCTTT.

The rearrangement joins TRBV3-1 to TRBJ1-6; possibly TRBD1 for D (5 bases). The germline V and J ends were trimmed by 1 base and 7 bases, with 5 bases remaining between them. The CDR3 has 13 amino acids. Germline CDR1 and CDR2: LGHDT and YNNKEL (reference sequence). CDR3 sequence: CASSQGQNSPLHF. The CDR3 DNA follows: TGTGCCAGCAGCCAAGGACAGAATTCACCCCTCCACTTT.